This passage covers 21 T cell receptor beta chains from one sample sequenced in a study of Ad26.COV2.S vaccination and SARS-CoV-2 variants. TCRdb's table, derived via immunoSEQ multiplex PCR, lists solely in-frame clones and lacks some. The sample lists about 350,000 clones, around 89% occurring once. Documented treatment: approximately 18 received Ad26.COV2.S at low or high dose, single or two shots; about 5 received placebo; per-sample allocation not given. The samples were gathered on day 63 after the first injection of vaccine or placebo. Material: peripheral blood, obtained in a trial of Ad26.COV2.S vaccine versus placebo. The receptors were gathered from a person between 18 and 65 years old who received the Ad26.COV2.S COVID-19 vaccine or a placebo.

This clone was recorded a few times. Germline is not matched at one junction end, which may reflect a read error. CDR3 in amino acids: CASSFLRNNGELFF. The CDR3 DNA reads TGTGCCAGCAGCTTCCTCAGGAACAACGGGGAGCTGTTTTTT. V and J are TRBV7-2 and TRBJ2-2; D remains unclear. The CDR3 has 14 residues. Germline CDR1 and CDR2: SGHTA and FQGNSA.

This clone was detected once. V usage is TRBV6-5 and J usage is TRBJ1-6; tentatively, D is TRBD1 (5 bases). V was shortened by 8 bases and J by 9 bases, with 20 bases between the two germline ends. The germline V gene encodes CDR1 MNHEY and CDR2 SVGAGI. This CDR3 is built from 15 residues. The chain's CDR3 is CASSEGWASGSPLHF. CDR3 DNA: TGTGCCAGCTCGGAGGGGTGGGCCTCAGGTTCACCCCTCCACTTT.

This clone was recorded once. V usage is TRBV5-4 and J usage is TRBJ1-4, with 7 bases that match TRBD1. Trimming removed 4 bases from V and 0 bases from J; junction bases left unmatched: 3. CDR1 is SGHNT and CDR2 is YYREEE in the germline V gene (reference sequence). This CDR3 contains 15 residues. CDR3 protein: CASSQTGATNEKLFF. CDR3 nucleotide sequence: TGTGCCAGCAGCCAAACAGGGGCAACTAATGAAAAACTGTTTTTT.

This clone showed up just a few times. V gene TRBV5-1 combines with J gene TRBJ1-1; D possibly corresponds to TRBD1 (5 bases). Germline assignment: CDR1 SGHRS and CDR2 YFSETQ. V dropped 3 bases and J dropped 1 base, with 13 bases sitting between them. This CDR3 is built from 15 residues. The chain's CDR3 is CASSSGTLRNTEAFF. CDR3 sequence (DNA): TGCGCCAGCAGCTCCGGGACCCTCCGGAACACTGAAGCTTTCTTT.

The chain uses TRBV7-9 and TRBJ2-1; 11 nucleotides agree with TRBD2. V was clipped by 3 bases and J by 3 bases; unmatched bases: 7. Germline CDR1 is SEHNR and CDR2 is FQNEAQ (reference sequence). The CDR3 has 17 residues. The CDR3 spells CASSLAVGTSGYNEQFF. The CDR3 DNA follows: TGTGCCAGCAGCTTGGCTGTCGGGACTAGCGGCTACAATGAGCAGTTCTTC.

The chain is built from TRBV7-2 and TRBJ2-7; TRBD1 is a possible D gene (6 bases). V was shortened by 5 bases and J by 0 bases, with 14 bases between the two germline ends. CDR3 size: 15 residues. Looked up from germline, CDR1 is SGHTA and CDR2 is FQGNSA. This CDR3 is CASSLGLGGSYEQYF. The CDR3 bases are TGTGCCAGCAGCCTAGGGCTAGGGGGCTCCTACGAGCAGTACTTC.

This chain joins TRBV6-6 and TRBJ2-3, with D perhaps being TRBD1 or TRBD2 (5 bases each). Per germline, CDR1 MNHNY and CDR2 SVGAGI (reference sequence). V was clipped by 6 bases and J by 6 bases, with 19 bases between them. The CDR3 length is 15 residues. CDR3 residues: CASRLRGTSGDTQYF. The CDR3 DNA follows: TGTGCCAGCAGACTACGAGGGACGTCGGGGGATACGCAGTATTTT.

This chain joins TRBV19 and TRBJ2-3; a weak D match, TRBD2 (6 bases). This CDR3 comprises 15 residues. Germline V gene data show CDR1 as LNHDA and CDR2 as SQIVND (reference sequence). The V end was cut by 9 bases, the J end by 0 bases, with 16 bases between. The CDR3 protein is CASRRRGVSTDTQYF. CDR3 bases: TGTGCCAGCCGACGGAGGGGAGTTAGCACAGATACGCAGTATTTT.

The V gene is TRBV3-1 (or the pseudogene TRBV3-2), the J gene TRBJ1-3; D gene ambiguous. This CDR3 comprises 16 residues. The V gene's germline CDR1 is LGHDT and CDR2 YNNKEL (reference sequence). Trimming left V 4 bases short and J 0 bases short, with 13 bases between. The CDR3 loop reads CASSLGSVLSGNTIYF. The CDR3, as DNA: TGTGCCAGCAGCCTTGGAAGCGTTCTCTCTGGAAACACCATATATTTT.

J is TRBJ1-6 and V is TRBV7-2; 7 bases map to TRBD1. Losses at the gene ends were 5 bases for V and 9 bases for J; bases not matched to a gene: 7. The length of the CDR3 is 14 residues. Germline V gene lookup returns CDR1 SGHTA and CDR2 FQGNSA. CDR3: CASSPSRGGSPLHF. Written as DNA, the CDR3 is TGTGCCAGCAGCCCGAGCAGGGGGGGTTCACCCCTCCACTTT. The full variable domain, with the rest looked up from reference TRBV7-2 and TRBJ1-6, is GAGVSQSPSNKVTEKGKDVELRCDPISGHTALYWYRQSLGQGLEFLIYFQGNSAPDKSGLPSDRFSAERTGGSVSTLTIQRTQQEDSAVYLCASSPSRGGSPLHFGNGTRLTVT.

This chain links TRBV7-3 with TRBJ1-2; D unclear. Germline CDR1 is SGHTA and CDR2 is FQGTGA. V was pared by 5 bases and J by 2 bases, with 12 bases between. The CDR3 spans 14 residues. The CDR3 DNA reads as TGTGCCAGCAGCCCCGGGGAGTTCAACTATGGCTACACCTTC. It is translated as CASSPGEFNYGYTF.

The genes are TRBV7-2 and TRBJ2-3; D might be TRBD1 (5 bases). This CDR3 is 14 amino acids long. The germline gives CDR1 SGHTA, CDR2 FQGNSA. V was shortened by 7 bases and J by 3 bases, with 14 bases between the two germline ends. In DNA form, the CDR3 reads TGTGCCAGCACCATGGGGTCAGGGACAGATACGCAGTATTTT. This sequence encodes CASTMGSGTDTQYF.

The chain employs TRBV30 and TRBJ1-6, with 9 bases that match TRBD1. Trimming cost V 7 bases and J 7 bases; bases outside gene matches: 8. The CDR3 runs 14 residues. CDR1 is GTSNPN, CDR2 SVGIG, per germline (reference sequence). The CDR3 protein is CASRKTGGNSPLHF. The CDR3 nucleotides are TGTGCCTCCCGAAAGACAGGGGGGAATTCACCCCTCCACTTT.

The chain has TRBV7-3 and TRBJ2-1; TRBD2 matches at 10 bases. Germline V gene data show CDR1 as SGHTA and CDR2 as FQGTGA. The length of the CDR3 is 15 residues. V shed 5 bases, J shed 8 bases, and the junction held 9 bases outside the gene matches. The CDR3 DNA sequence: TGTGCCAGCAGCGAGGGGCTAGCGGGAGTGGATGAGCAGTTCTTC. Protein: CASSEGLAGVDEQFF. The complete variable domain, with remaining parts taken from reference TRBV7-3 and TRBJ2-1, reads GAGVSQTPSNKVTEKGKYVELRCDPISGHTALYWYRQSLGQGPEFLIYFQGTGAADDSGLPNDRFFAVRPEGSVSTLKIQRTERGDSAVYLCASSEGLAGVDEQFFGPGTRLTVL.

The V and J genes are TRBV28 and TRBJ1-2, with D maybe TRBD1 (6 bases). Trimming removed 5 bases from V and 6 bases from J, with 13 bases in between. This CDR3 has 13 amino acids. CDR1 and CDR2 from the germline V gene are MDHEN and SYDVKM. CDR3 DNA sequence: TGTGCCAGCAGTCCAGGGGTATTGGATGGCTACACCTTC. Its translation: CASSPGVLDGYTF.

The DNA of the CDR3 is TGTGCCAGCAGCTGGGACAGGGGGCGCACCGGGGAGCTGTTTTTT. This encodes CASSWDRGRTGELFF. J is TRBJ2-2 and V is TRBV11-2; 12 nucleotides line up with TRBD1. V was pared by 4 bases and J by 4 bases, with 1 base of the junction left unmatched. The CDR3 sequence is 15 residues long. Germline V CDR1 and CDR2: SGHAT, FQNNGV.

The rearrangement links TRBV11-2 to TRBJ2-7; unclear D gene. CDR3 size: 15 residues. V lost 2 bases, J lost 3 bases, and 14 bases lay in between. Looked up from germline, CDR1 is SGHAT and CDR2 is FQNNGV. The CDR3 DNA reads TGTGCCAGCAGCTTAAGTGACATGGGAAACTACGAGCAGTACTTC. Encoded protein: CASSLSDMGNYEQYF.

The chain combines TRBV10-3 with TRBJ1-5, with D possibly being TRBD1 (5 bases). The CDR3 runs 17 residues. V lost 1 base, J lost 0 bases, and 13 bases lay in between. Per germline, CDR1 ENHRY and CDR2 SYGVKD. The CDR3 DNA sequence: TGTGCCATCAGTGAGTACCCGGGGGGAGTTAGCAATCAGCCCCAGCATTTT. It specifies CAISEYPGGVSNQPQHF.

The chain couples TRBV9 to TRBJ2-1; D gene unclear. The CDR3 has 14 residues. The V gene lost 2 bases and the J gene lost 4 bases, with 10 bases spanning the gap. Per the germline V gene, CDR1 is SGDLS and CDR2 is YYNGEE. CDR3 coding DNA: TGTGCCAGCAGCGTTCAGGTCCGATACAATGAGCAGTTCTTC. Its protein is CASSVQVRYNEQFF.

The V and J genes are TRBV3-1 (or the pseudogene TRBV3-2) and TRBJ1-1; no definite D call. V was pared by 4 bases and J by 4 bases, with 10 bases between. There are 13 residues in the CDR3. Germline assignment: CDR1 LGHDT and CDR2 YNNKEL (reference sequence). The DNA of the CDR3 is TGTGCCAGCAGCCGGGCGGGGATCACTGAAGCTTTCTTT. Amino acid sequence: CASSRAGITEAFF.

This chain connects TRBV27 to TRBJ2-1; TRBD1 matches at 9 bases. The CDR3 is 16 residues long. In germline, CDR1 is MNHEY, CDR2 SMNVEV (reference sequence). V shed 7 bases, J shed 5 bases, and the junction held 12 bases outside the gene matches. Written as DNA, the CDR3 is TGTGCCAGCATCCGATACACAGGGGGCGTAAACAATGAGCAGTTCTTC. This codes for CASIRYTGGVNNEQFF.